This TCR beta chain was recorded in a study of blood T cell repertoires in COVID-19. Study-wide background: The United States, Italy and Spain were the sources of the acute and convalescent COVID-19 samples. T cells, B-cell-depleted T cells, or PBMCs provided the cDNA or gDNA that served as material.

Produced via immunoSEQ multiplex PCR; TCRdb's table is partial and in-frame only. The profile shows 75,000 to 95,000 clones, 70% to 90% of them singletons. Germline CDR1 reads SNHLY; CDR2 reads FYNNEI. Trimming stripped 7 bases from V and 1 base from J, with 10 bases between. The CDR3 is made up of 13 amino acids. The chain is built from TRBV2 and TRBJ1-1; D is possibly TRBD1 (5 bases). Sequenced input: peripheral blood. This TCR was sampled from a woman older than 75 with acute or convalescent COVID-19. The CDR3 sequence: CASNWTPNTEAFF. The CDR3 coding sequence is TGTGCCAGCAACTGGACACCGAACACTGAAGCTTTCTTT. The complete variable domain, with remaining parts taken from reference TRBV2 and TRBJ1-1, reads EPEVTQTPSHQVTQMGQEVILRCVPISNHLYFYWYRQILGQKVEFLVSFYNNEISEKSEIFDDQFSVERPDGSNFTLKIRSTKLEDSAMYFCASNWTPNTEAFFGQGTRLTVV.